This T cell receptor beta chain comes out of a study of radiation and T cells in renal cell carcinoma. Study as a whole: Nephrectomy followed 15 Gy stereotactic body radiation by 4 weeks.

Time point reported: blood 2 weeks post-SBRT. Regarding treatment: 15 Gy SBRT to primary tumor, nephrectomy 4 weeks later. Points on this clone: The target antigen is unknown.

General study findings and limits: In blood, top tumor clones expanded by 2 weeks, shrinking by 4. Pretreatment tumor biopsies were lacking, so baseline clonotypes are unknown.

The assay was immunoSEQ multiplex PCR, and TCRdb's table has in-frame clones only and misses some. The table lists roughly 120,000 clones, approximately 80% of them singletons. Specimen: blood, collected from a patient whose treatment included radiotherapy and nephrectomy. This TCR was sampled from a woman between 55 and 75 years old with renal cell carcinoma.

Here the CDR3 DNA reads TGTGCCAGCGGGAACTATGGCTACACCTTC. Protein: CASGNYGYTF. The rearrangement joins TRBV11-2 to TRBJ1-2; D is uncertain. The CDR3 loop spans 10 amino acids. CDR1 is SGHAT, CDR2 FQNNGV, per germline. Trimming took 8 bases from V and 2 from J, leaving 3 bases between them.